This T cell receptor beta chain comes out of a study of T cell changes during pregnancy in multiple sclerosis. V shed 4 bases, J shed 2 bases, and the junction held 5 bases outside the gene matches. The CDR3 extends over 14 amino acids. Germline CDR1 is SGHKS and CDR2 is YYEKEE (reference sequence). Sequencing was performed with immunoSEQ multiplex PCR; in TCRdb, only in-frame clones are kept and a portion is missing. This sample has 30,000 to 45,000 clones, with approximately 93% found just once. This clonotype was obtained from a female donor with multiple sclerosis, enrolled in a pregnancy study. The sample here was CD4+ T cells from peripheral blood mononuclear cells, taken in the first trimester of pregnancy. The V gene is TRBV5-5, the J gene TRBJ2-7, with TRBD1 identical over 8 bases. CDR3 in DNA: TGTGCCAGCAGCGGAGGGACAGGAGCCTACGAGCAGTACTTC. Residues: CASSGGTGAYEQYF.